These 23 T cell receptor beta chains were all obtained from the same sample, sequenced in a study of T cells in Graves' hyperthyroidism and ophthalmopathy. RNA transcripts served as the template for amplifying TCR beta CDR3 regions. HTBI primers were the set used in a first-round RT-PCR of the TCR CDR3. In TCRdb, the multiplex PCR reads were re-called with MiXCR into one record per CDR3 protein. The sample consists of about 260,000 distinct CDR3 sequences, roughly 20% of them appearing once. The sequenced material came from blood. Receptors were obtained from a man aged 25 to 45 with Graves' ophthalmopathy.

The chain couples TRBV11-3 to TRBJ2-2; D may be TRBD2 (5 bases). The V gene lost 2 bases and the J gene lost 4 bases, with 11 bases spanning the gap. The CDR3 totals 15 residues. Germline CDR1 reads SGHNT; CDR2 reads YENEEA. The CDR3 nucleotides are TGTGCCAGCAGCTTATTCGGAGGCGGCACCGGGGAGCTGTTTTTT. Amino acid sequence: CASSLFGGGTGELFF.

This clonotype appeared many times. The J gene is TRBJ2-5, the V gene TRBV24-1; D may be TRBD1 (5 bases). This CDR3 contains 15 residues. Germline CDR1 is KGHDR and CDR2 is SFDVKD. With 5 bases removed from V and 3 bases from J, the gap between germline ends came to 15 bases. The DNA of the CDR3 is TGTGCCACCAGTGCCTCACCCAGGGCCAAAGAGACCCAGTACTTC. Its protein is CATSASPRAKETQYF.

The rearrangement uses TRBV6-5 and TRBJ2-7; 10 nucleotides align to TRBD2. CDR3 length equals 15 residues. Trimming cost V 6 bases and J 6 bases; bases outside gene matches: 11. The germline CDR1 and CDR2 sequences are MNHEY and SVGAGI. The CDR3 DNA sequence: TGTGCCAGCAGCGACTCCGCTAGCGGGAGATCCGAGCAGTACTTC. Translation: CASSDSASGRSEQYF.

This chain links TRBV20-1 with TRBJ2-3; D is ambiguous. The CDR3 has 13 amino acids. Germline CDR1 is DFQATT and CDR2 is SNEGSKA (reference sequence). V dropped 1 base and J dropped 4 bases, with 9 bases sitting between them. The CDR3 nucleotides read TGCAGTGCTAGAGCGCCAAATCCAGATACGCAGTATTTT. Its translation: CSARAPNPDTQYF.

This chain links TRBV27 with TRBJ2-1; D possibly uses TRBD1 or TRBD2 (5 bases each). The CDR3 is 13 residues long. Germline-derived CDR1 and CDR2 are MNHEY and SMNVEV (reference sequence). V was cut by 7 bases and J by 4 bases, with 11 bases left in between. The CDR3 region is CASKRGGYNEQFF. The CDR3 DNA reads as TGTGCCAGCAAGAGGGGCGGGTACAATGAGCAGTTCTTC.

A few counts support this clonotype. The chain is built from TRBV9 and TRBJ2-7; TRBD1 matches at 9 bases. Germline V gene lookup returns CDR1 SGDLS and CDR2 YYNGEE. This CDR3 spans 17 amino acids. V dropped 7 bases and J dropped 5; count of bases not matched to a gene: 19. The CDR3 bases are TGTGCCAGCTCACCCCTGGAAGTGGGGACAGGGTTTGACGAGCAGTACTTC. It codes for CASSPLEVGTGFDEQYF.

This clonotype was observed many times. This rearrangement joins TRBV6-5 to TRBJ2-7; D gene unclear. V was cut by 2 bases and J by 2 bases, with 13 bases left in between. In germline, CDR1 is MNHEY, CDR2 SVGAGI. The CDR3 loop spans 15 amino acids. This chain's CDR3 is CASSYTADGTYEQYF. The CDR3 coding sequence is TGTGCCAGCAGTTACACCGCGGACGGAACCTACGAGCAGTACTTC.

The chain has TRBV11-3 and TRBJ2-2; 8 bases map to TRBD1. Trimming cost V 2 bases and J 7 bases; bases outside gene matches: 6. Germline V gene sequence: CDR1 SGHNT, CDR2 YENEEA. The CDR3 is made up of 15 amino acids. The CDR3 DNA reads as TGTGCCAGCAGCTTAAGTGGACAGGGCATCGGGGAGCTGTTTTTT. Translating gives CASSLSGQGIGELFF. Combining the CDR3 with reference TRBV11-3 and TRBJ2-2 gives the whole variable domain EAGVVQSPRYKIIEKKQPVAFWCNPISGHNTLYWYLQNLGQGPELLIRYENEEAVDDSQLPKDRFSAERLKGVDSTLKIQPAELGDSAVYLCASSLSGQGIGELFFGEGSRLTVL.

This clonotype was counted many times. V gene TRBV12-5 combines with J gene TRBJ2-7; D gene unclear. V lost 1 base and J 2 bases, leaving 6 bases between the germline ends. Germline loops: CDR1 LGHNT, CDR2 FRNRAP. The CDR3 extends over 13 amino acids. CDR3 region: CASGLASPYEQYF. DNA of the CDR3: TGTGCTAGTGGTTTGGCGTCACCCTACGAGCAGTACTTC. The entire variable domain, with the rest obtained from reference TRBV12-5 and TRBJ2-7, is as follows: DARVTQTPRHKVTEMGQEVTMRCQPILGHNTVFWYRQTMMQGLELLAYFRNRAPLDDSGMPKDRFSAEMPDATLATLKIQPSEPRDSAVYFCASGLASPYEQYFGPGTRLTVT.

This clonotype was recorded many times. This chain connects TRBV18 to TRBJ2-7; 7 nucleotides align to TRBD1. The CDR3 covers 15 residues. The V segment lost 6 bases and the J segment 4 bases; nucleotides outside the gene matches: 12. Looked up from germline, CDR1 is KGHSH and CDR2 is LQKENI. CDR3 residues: CASSTTTGFRYEQYF. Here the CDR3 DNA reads TGTGCCAGCTCTACTACGACAGGGTTTCGTTACGAGCAGTACTTC. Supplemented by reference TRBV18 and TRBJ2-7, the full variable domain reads NAGVMQNPRHLVRRRGQEARLRCSPMKGHSHVYWYRQLPEEGLKFMVYLQKENIIDESGMPKERFSAEFPKEGPSILRIQQVVRGDSAAYFCASSTTTGFRYEQYFGPGTRLTVT.

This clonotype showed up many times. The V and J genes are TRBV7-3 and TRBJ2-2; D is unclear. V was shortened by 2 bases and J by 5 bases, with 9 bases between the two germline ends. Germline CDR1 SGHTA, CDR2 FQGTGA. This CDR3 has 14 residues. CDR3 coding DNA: TGTGCCAGCAGCTTAGCTGGGGTAACCGGGGAGCTGTTTTTT. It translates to CASSLAGVTGELFF.

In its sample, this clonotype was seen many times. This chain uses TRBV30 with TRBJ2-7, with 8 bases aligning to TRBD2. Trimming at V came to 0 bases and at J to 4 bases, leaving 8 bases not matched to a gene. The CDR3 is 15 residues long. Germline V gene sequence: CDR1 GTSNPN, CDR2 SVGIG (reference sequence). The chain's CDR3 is CAWSVLGRGSYEQYF. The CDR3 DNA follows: TGTGCCTGGAGTGTACTCGGGAGGGGATCGTACGAGCAGTACTTC.

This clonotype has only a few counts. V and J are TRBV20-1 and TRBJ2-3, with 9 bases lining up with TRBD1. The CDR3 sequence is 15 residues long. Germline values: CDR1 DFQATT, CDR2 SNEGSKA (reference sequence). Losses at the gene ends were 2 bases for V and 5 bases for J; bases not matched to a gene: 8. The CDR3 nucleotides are TGCAGTGCTAGACCTCCTCGGACAGGGGAAGATACGCAGTATTTT. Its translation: CSARPPRTGEDTQYF.

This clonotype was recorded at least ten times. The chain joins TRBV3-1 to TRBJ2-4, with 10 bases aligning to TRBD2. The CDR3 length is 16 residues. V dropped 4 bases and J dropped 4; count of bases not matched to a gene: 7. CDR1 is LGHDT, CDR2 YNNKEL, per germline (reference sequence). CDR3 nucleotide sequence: TGTGCCAGCAGCCTAACCGGGACTAGCGTGAAAAACATTCAGTACTTC. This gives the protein CASSLTGTSVKNIQYF. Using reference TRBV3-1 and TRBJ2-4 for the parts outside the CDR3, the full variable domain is DTAVSQTPKYLVTQMGNDKSIKCEQNLGHDTMYWYKQDSKKFLKIMFSYNNKELIINETVPNRFSPKSPDKAHLNLHINSLELGDSAVYFCASSLTGTSVKNIQYFGAGTRLSVL.

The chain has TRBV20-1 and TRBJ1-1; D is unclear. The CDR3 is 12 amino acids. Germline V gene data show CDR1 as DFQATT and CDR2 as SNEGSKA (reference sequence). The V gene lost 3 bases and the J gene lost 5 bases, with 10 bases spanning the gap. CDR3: CSASVVGTEAFF. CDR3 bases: TGCAGTGCTAGTGTTGTGGGAACTGAAGCTTTCTTT.

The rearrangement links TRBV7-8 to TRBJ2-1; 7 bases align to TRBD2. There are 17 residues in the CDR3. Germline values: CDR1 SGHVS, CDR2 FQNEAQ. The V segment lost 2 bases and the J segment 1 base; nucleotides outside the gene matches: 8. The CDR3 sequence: CASSLLGLAASYNEQFF. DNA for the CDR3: TGTGCCAGCAGCTTATTGGGGCTAGCGGCTTCCTACAATGAGCAGTTCTTC.

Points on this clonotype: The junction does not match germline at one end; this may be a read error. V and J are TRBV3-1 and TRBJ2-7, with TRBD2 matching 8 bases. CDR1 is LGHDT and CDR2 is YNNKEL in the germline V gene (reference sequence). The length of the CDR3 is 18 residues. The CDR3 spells CASSPVRGSGRSSYEQCF. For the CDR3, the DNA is TGTGCCAGCAGCCCCGTACGAGGAAGCGGGAGAAGCTCCTACGAGCAGTGCTTC.

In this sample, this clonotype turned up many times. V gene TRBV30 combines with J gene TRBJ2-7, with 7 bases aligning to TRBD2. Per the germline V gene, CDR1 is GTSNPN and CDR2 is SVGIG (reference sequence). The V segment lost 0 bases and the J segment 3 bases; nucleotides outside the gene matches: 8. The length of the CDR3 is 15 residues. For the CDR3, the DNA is TGTGCCTGGAGTGTACTCCAGACTAGCCGCTACGAGCAGTACTTC. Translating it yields CAWSVLQTSRYEQYF.

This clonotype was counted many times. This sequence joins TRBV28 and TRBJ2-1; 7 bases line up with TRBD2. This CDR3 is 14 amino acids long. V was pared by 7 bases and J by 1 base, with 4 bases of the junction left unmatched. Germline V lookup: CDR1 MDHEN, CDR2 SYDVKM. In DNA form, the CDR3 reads TGTGCCAGCATCGGCGGGGGTTCCTACAATGAGCAGTTCTTC. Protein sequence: CASIGGGSYNEQFF.

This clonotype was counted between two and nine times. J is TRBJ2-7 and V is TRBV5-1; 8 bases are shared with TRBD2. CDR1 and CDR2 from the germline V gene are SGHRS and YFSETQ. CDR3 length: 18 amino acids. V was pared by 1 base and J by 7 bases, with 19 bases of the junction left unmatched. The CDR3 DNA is TGCGCCAGCAGCTTGAGGACCCTAGCGGGTCCGCCCACGGAGGAGCAGTACTTC. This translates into CASSLRTLAGPPTEEQYF.

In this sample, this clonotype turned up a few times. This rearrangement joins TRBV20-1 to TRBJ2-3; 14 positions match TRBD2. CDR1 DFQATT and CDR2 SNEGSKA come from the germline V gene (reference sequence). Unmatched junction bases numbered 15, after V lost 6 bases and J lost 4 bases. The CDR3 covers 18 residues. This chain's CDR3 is CSARLAGGPSRQADTQYF. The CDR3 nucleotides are TGCAGTGCAAGACTAGCGGGAGGGCCGTCGAGACAGGCAGATACGCAGTATTTT.

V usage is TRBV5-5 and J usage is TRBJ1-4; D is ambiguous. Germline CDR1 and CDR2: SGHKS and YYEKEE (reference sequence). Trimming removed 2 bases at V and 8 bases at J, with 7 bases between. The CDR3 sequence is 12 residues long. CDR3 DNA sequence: TGTGCCAGCAGCTTAGACGGAGAAAAACTGTTTTTT. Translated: CASSLDGEKLFF.

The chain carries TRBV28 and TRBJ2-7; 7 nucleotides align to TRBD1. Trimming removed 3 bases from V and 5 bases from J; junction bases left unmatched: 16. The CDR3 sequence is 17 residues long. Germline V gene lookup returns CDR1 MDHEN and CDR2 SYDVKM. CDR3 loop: CASSLGPDRVIGNEQYF. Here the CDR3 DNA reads TGTGCCAGCAGTTTGGGGCCCGACAGGGTGATTGGCAACGAGCAGTACTTC.